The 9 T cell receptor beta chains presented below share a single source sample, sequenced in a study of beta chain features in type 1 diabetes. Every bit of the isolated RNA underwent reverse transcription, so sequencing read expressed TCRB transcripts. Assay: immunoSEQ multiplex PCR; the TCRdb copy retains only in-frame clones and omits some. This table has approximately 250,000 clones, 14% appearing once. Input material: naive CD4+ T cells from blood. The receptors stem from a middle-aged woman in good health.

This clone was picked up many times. The CDR3 spells CASSHQGQGVDEQYF. The CDR3 DNA follows: TGCGCCAGCAGTCACCAGGGACAGGGGGTCGACGAGCAGTACTTC. V and J are TRBV23-1 and TRBJ2-7; TRBD1 matches 11 bases. TRBV23-1 is assigned to the ORF class and has an uncertain function. Trimming cost V 3 bases and J 5 bases; bases outside gene matches: 6. This CDR3 comprises 15 residues.

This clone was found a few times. The CDR3 sequence is CASSRQGEINQPQHF. CDR3 DNA sequence: TGTGCCAGCAGTCGACAGGGGGAAATTAACCAGCCCCAGCATTTT. The rearrangement joins TRBV5-6 to TRBJ1-5; TRBD1 matches 9 bases. Germline CDR1 reads SGHDT; CDR2 reads YYEEEE. J was trimmed by 7 bases and V by 5 bases; bases with no gene match: 10. The CDR3 has 15 amino acids.

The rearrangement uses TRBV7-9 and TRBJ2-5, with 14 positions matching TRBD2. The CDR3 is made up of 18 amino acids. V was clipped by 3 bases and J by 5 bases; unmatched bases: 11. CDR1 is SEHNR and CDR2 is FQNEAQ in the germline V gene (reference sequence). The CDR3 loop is CASSFGGTSGGPGETQYF. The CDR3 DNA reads TGTGCCAGCAGCTTCGGGGGGACTAGCGGGGGCCCGGGGGAGACCCAGTACTTC.

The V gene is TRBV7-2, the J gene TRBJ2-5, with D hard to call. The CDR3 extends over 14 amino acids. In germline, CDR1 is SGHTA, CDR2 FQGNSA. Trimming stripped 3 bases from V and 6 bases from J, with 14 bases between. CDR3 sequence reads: CASSLATFGQTQYF. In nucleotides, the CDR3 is TGTGCCAGCAGCTTGGCCACATTTGGGCAGACCCAGTACTTC.

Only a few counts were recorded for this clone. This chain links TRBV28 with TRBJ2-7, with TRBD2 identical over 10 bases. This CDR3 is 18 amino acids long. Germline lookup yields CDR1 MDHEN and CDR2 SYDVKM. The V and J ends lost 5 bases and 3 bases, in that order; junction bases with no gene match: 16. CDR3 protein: CASSHYPWTSGKLYEQYF. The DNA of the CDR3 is TGTGCCAGCAGTCATTACCCGTGGACTAGCGGAAAGCTCTACGAGCAGTACTTC.

CDR3 in amino acids: CASSYEAGTRTEQYF. DNA for the CDR3: TGTGCCAGCAGTTACGAAGCGGGGACCCGTACCGAGCAGTACTTC. The gene calls are TRBV6-6 and TRBJ2-7, with 7 bases lining up with TRBD2. The CDR3 spans 15 residues. V shed 2 bases and J 6 bases; nucleotides not matched to a gene: 10. Germline assignment: CDR1 MNHNY and CDR2 SVGAGI (reference sequence).

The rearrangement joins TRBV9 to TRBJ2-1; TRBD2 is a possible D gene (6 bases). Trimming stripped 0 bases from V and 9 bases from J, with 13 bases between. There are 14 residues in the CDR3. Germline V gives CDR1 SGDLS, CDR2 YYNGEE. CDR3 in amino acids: CASSVARRGGEQFF. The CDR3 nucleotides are TGTGCCAGCAGCGTAGCTCGACGGGGAGGTGAGCAGTTCTTC.

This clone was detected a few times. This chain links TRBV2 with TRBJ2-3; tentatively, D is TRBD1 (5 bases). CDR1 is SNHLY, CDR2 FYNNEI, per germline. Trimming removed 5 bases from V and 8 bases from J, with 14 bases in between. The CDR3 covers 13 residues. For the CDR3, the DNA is TGTGCCAGCAGTAGGAGTTCTCAGGGTACGCAGTATTTT. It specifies CASSRSSQGTQYF.

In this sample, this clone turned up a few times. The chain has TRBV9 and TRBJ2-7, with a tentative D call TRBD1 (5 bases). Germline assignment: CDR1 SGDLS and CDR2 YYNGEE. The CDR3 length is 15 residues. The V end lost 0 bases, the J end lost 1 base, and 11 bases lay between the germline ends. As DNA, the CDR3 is TGTGCCAGCAGCGTAGGCGACAGCCGGTCCTACGAGCAGTACTTC. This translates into CASSVGDSRSYEQYF.